This TCR beta chain was profiled in a study of blood T cell repertoires in COVID-19. The ends lost 4 bases at V and 3 bases at J; junction bases unmatched: 5. Per the germline V gene, CDR1 is GTSNPN and CDR2 is SVGIG (reference sequence). CDR3 size: 15 residues. This table comes from immunoSEQ multiplex PCR, and its TCRdb copy is limited to in-frame clones, with some not included. Of 97,000 or so clones in the sample, about 90% were seen once. This sequence was found in a woman aged 45-60 years with COVID-19, enrolled during active disease. V gene TRBV30 combines with J gene TRBJ2-6; 8 nucleotides align to TRBD1. The source material was peripheral blood. This chain's CDR3 is CAWTRQGLGANVLTF. The CDR3, as DNA: TGTGCCTGGACCCGACAGGGGCTTGGGGCCAACGTCCTGACTTTC. The whole variable domain, remainder taken from reference TRBV30 and TRBJ2-6, is SQTIHQWPATLVQPVGSPLSLECTVEGTSNPNLYWYRQAAGRGLQLLFYSVGIGQISSEVPQNLSASRPQDRQFILSSKKLLLSDSGFYLCAWTRQGLGANVLTFGAGSRLTVL.